This note documents a single T cell receptor (beta chain) sequence. At one end the junction does not follow the germline gene, possibly because of a read error. The entry originates in a study of shared clonotypes between healthy human individuals. Sequencing used immunoSEQ multiplex PCR; TCRdb keeps in-frame clones, though not all of them. The sample has around 1.4 million clones; 98% to 99% are singletons. The clonotype originates from a man aged 30-40 years in good health. The sequencing input was naive CD4+ T cells sorted from blood. Subset meaning: CD45RA+ positively selected.

The CDR3 reads CASSLGLAERNEQFF. In DNA form, the CDR3 reads TGTGCTAGCAGCTTAGGTCTAGCCGAGCGCAATGAGCAGTTCTTC. The rearrangement links TRBV7-7 to TRBJ2-1, with D tentatively TRBD2 (5 bases). The germline CDR1 and CDR2 sequences are SSHAT and FNYEAQ (reference sequence). This CDR3 is built from 15 residues. The full variable domain, its missing parts supplied by reference TRBV7-7 and TRBJ2-1, is GAGVSQSPRYKVTKRGQDVTLRCDPISSHATLYWYQQALGQGPEFLTYFNYEAQPDKSGLPSDRFSAERPEGSISTLTIQRTEQRDSAMYRCASSLGLAERNEQFFGPGTRLTVL.